This T cell receptor (beta chain) was observed in a study of blood T cell repertoires in COVID-19. V lost 4 bases and J lost 0, with 14 bases in between. Germline CDR1 and CDR2: SGHKS and YYEKEE (reference sequence). The CDR3 is 17 amino acids. Authors' methods: Using reference gene primer amplification, nucleated cell counts were estimated. Clones were read by immunoSEQ multiplex PCR, and TCRdb kept only the in-frame ones, dropping some. Clone size and the V and J calls come from that table; the DNA yielded D and trimming. The table lists about 44,000 clones, about nine tenths of them singletons. This clonotype originated in a man between 65 and 79 years old with active COVID-19. V and J are TRBV5-5 and TRBJ2-6; tentatively, D is TRBD1 (6 bases). The sequencing input was peripheral blood. The CDR3 bases are TGTGCCAGCAGCATCCGGACAGTTAGCTCTGGGGCCAACGTCCTGACTTTC. It specifies CASSIRTVSSGANVLTF.